This T cell receptor (beta chain) was sequenced for a study of CD4 T cells in relation to SARS-CoV-2 and coronaviruses. At the level of the study: The restricting HLA molecule for shared crossreactive spike epitopes was mapped.

The unexposed donors gave CD4+ T cells in about 2010-2019, prior to COVID-19. The CDR3 spans 13 residues. The V segment lost 7 bases and the J segment 5 bases; nucleotides outside the gene matches: 4. Germline loops: CDR1 MNHEY, CDR2 SMNVEV (reference sequence). Clones were sequenced by immunoSEQ multiplex PCR, and TCRdb holds only the in-frame ones, with some missing. The sample has about 65,000 clones, over 70% seen once. Sample: memory CD4+ T cells from PBMCs. This chain links TRBV27 with TRBJ2-2; 7 bases are a match to TRBD1. This receptor was identified in a human donor in good health. The DNA of the CDR3 is TGTGCCAGCAAGACAGGGTGGACCGGGGAGCTGTTTTTT. Its translation: CASKTGWTGELFF.